The 26 T cell receptor beta chains reported below all come from one sample, sequenced in a study of blood T cell repertoires in COVID-19. Repertoires were generated with immunoSEQ multiplex PCR, while TCRdb's copy carries only in-frame clones and drops some. The sample shows some 390,000 clones, 89% of them seen only once. Sequencing input: peripheral blood. The source is a woman aged 40-49 years with COVID-19, enrolled during active disease.

V gene TRBV7-9 combines with J gene TRBJ2-7, with 10 bases fitting TRBD1. J was trimmed by 5 bases and V by 5 bases; bases with no gene match: 6. CDR1 is SEHNR and CDR2 is FQNEAQ in the germline V gene (reference sequence). The CDR3 contains 14 residues. CDR3 in DNA: TGTGCCAGCAGCACCCGGGACAGGGGCCACGAGCAGTACTTC. Protein sequence: CASSTRDRGHEQYF.

This clone was counted a single time. The chain has TRBV11-2 and TRBJ2-7, with TRBD2 matching over 8 bases. With 4 bases clipped from V and 0 bases from J, the junction kept 11 bases outside the gene matches. The germline CDR1 and CDR2 sequences are SGHAT and FQNNGV. The CDR3 runs 17 residues. CDR3 sequence: CASSSFQSGLASYEQYF. The CDR3 region has the DNA TGTGCCAGCAGCTCTTTCCAATCCGGACTAGCCTCCTACGAGCAGTACTTC. The whole variable domain, filled in from reference TRBV11-2 and TRBJ2-7, reads EAGVAQSPRYKIIEKRQSVAFWCNPISGHATLYWYQQILGQGPKLLIQFQNNGVVDDSQLPKDRFSAERLKGVDSTLKIQPAKLEDSAVYLCASSSFQSGLASYEQYFGPGTRLTVT.

The DNA of the CDR3 is TGTGCCAGCAGTTTTGAGAGGGGGGAGACCCAGTACTTC. It specifies CASSFERGETQYF. This rearrangement joins TRBV12-3 or TRBV12-4 to TRBJ2-5, with D maybe TRBD1 (6 bases). V dropped 3 bases and J dropped 5 bases, with 10 bases sitting between them. The CDR3 spans 13 residues.

This rearrangement joins TRBV28 to TRBJ2-7; maybe TRBD2 (6 bases). The V end was cut by 5 bases, the J end by 2 bases, with 16 bases between. CDR3 size: 15 residues. CDR1 MDHEN and CDR2 SYDVKM come from the germline V gene. The CDR3 region has the DNA TGTGCCAGCAGTCGCCCCCCGGGAGTACCCTACGAGCAGTACTTC. It translates to CASSRPPGVPYEQYF.

The V and J genes are TRBV29-1 and TRBJ2-5; D possibly corresponds to TRBD1 (6 bases). The CDR3 has 12 residues. The V end lost 7 bases, the J end lost 3 bases, and 12 bases lay between the germline ends. Germline CDR1 reads SQVTM; CDR2 reads ANQGSEA. The CDR3 loop reads CSALPGEETQYF. The DNA of the CDR3 is TGCAGCGCTTTACCAGGGGAAGAGACCCAGTACTTC.

Of note for this clone: The identical CDR3 is also encoded by other nucleotide sequences in the sample. This chain links TRBV5-1 with TRBJ2-6; possibly TRBD1 for D (6 bases). The germline V and J ends were trimmed by 4 bases and 2 bases, with 10 bases remaining between them. The germline CDR1 and CDR2 sequences are SGHRS and YFSETQ. The CDR3 spans 15 residues. The CDR3 protein is CASSLTGTGANVLTF. The CDR3 DNA follows: TGCGCCAGCAGCCTAACAGGGACTGGGGCCAACGTCCTGACTTTC.

The rearrangement links TRBV12-3 or TRBV12-4 to TRBJ1-2; 8 bases are shared with TRBD1. V was pared by 8 bases and J by 7 bases, with 6 bases of the junction left unmatched. The CDR3 sequence is 12 residues long. CDR3 coding DNA: TGTGCCAGCGGCCAGGGGGCCGTTGGCTACACCTTC. Translating it yields CASGQGAVGYTF.

The V gene is TRBV5-5, the J gene TRBJ1-4, with D possibly TRBD1 on 5 matching bases. The V end was cut by 4 bases, the J end by 4 bases, with 14 bases between. Germline loops: CDR1 SGHKS, CDR2 YYEKEE (reference sequence). The CDR3 is 15 residues long. The CDR3 loop is CASSLFDSYNEKLFF. Written as DNA, the CDR3 is TGTGCCAGCAGCCTTTTCGACAGCTATAATGAAAAACTGTTTTTT. The complete variable domain, with remaining parts taken from reference TRBV5-5 and TRBJ1-4, reads DAGVTQSPTHLIKTRGQQVTLRCSPISGHKSVSWYQQVLGQGPQFIFQYYEKEERGRGNFPDRFSARQFPNYSSELNVNALLLGDSALYLCASSLFDSYNEKLFFGSGTQLSVL.

The chain has TRBV9 and TRBJ1-4; a possible D gene is TRBD1 (5 bases). With 4 bases removed from V and 0 bases from J, the gap between germline ends came to 7 bases. The CDR3 is made up of 14 amino acids. Germline CDR1 and CDR2: SGDLS and YYNGEE. CDR3 sequence (DNA): TGTGCCAGCAGCCTGGGGCCAACTAATGAAAAACTGTTTTTT. This codes for CASSLGPTNEKLFF.

The rearrangement links TRBV7-3 to TRBJ2-2; 10 bases are shared with TRBD1. The CDR3 sequence is 14 residues long. Trimming removed 4 bases from V and 7 bases from J; junction bases left unmatched: 3. The germline CDR1 and CDR2 sequences are SGHTA and FQGTGA. DNA for the CDR3: TGTGCCAGCAGCTCGACAGGGGGCGGCGGGGAGCTGTTTTTT. Translated: CASSSTGGGGELFF.

This chain connects TRBV23-1 to TRBJ2-2; TRBD2 aligns across 9 bases. TRBV23-1 is flagged as an ORF with uncertain function. The length of the CDR3 is 19 residues. CDR3 residues: CARPRDGTLAGVWTGELFF. The CDR3 DNA follows: TGCGCGAGACCGAGAGATGGAACGTTAGCGGGAGTTTGGACCGGGGAGCTGTTTTTT.

This clone was detected once. The chain carries TRBV30 and TRBJ2-1, with TRBD2 identical over 8 bases. The CDR3 consists of 14 residues. The germline CDR1 and CDR2 sequences are GTSNPN and SVGIG (reference sequence). The junction had 4 bases not matched to a gene; V was cut back by 2 bases and J by 4 bases. CDR3 loop: CAWSRLAGYNEQFF. The CDR3 DNA is TGTGCCTGGAGTAGGCTAGCGGGTTACAATGAGCAGTTCTTC.

The count of this clone is one. The CDR3 is CASTNGYGYTF. CDR3 in DNA: TGTGCCAGCACCAACGGGTATGGCTACACCTTC. The J gene is TRBJ1-2, the V gene TRBV3-1 (or the pseudogene TRBV3-2); D remains ambiguous. Germline values: CDR1 LGHDT, CDR2 YNNKEL (reference sequence). The CDR3 is 11 amino acids. Trimming took off 7 bases at V and 5 bases at J, with 8 bases between the two ends.

This chain uses TRBV28 with TRBJ1-1, with no clear D. V lost 4 bases and J 2 bases, leaving 11 bases between the germline ends. Germline-derived CDR1 and CDR2 are MDHEN and SYDVKM. This CDR3 has 14 residues. CDR3 in amino acids: CASSSTRDNTEAFF. CDR3 DNA sequence: TGTGCCAGCAGTTCTACCCGAGATAACACTGAAGCTTTCTTT.

As DNA, the CDR3 is TGTGCCAGCAGTCTTACCCGGGACAGGATTGGAAATGAAAAACTGTTTTTT. Protein product: CASSLTRDRIGNEKLFF. V gene TRBV28 combines with J gene TRBJ1-4; 8 bases line up with TRBD1. Trimming took 5 bases from V and 5 from J; bases not matched to a gene: 13. This CDR3 is 17 amino acids long. Per the germline V gene, CDR1 is MDHEN and CDR2 is SYDVKM.

The chain couples TRBV19 to TRBJ1-5; D is unclear. The CDR3 consists of 16 residues. Per germline, CDR1 LNHDA and CDR2 SQIVND (reference sequence). V gave up 1 base and J gave up 2 bases, with 12 bases separating them. DNA for the CDR3: TGTGCCAGTAGTATAGGAGGAACGCCGGGCAATCAGCCCCAGCATTTT. It translates to CASSIGGTPGNQPQHF.

The chain recombines TRBV5-4 with TRBJ1-2; TRBD1 agrees at 7 bases. The CDR3 loop spans 13 amino acids. Unmatched junction bases numbered 5, after V lost 4 bases and J lost 5 bases. Germline values: CDR1 SGHNT, CDR2 YYREEE (reference sequence). The CDR3 nucleotides read TGTGCCAGCAGCCCGACAGGGAGGTATGGCTACACCTTC. It specifies CASSPTGRYGYTF.

The chain combines TRBV5-1 with TRBJ1-6; maybe TRBD1 (5 bases). Trimming took 4 bases from V and 9 from J, leaving 14 bases between them. This CDR3 has 14 residues. Germline V gene lookup returns CDR1 SGHRS and CDR2 YFSETQ. The CDR3 sequence: CASSPDTGGSPLHF. CDR3 in DNA: TGCGCCAGCAGCCCGGACACCGGGGGTTCACCCCTCCACTTT.

The sample holds one count of this clone. This rearrangement joins TRBV7-2 to TRBJ2-2; possible D gene TRBD2, 6 bases. V lost 1 base, J lost 2 bases, and 11 bases lay in between. This CDR3 comprises 16 residues. In germline, CDR1 is SGHTA, CDR2 FQGNSA. The CDR3 DNA reads as TGTGCCAGCAGCTTAGTTGGAGGGCCCAACACCGGGGAGCTGTTTTTT. It translates to CASSLVGGPNTGELFF.

This chain uses TRBV7-2 with TRBJ1-2; D ambiguous. The ends were cut back, 3 bases at V and 4 bases at J, with 15 bases in the middle. This CDR3 spans 15 amino acids. CDR1 is SGHTA, CDR2 FQGNSA, per germline. This chain's CDR3 is CASSFRGGSGYGYTF. The CDR3 nucleotides are TGTGCCAGCAGCTTCCGAGGAGGGAGTGGCTATGGCTACACCTTC.

The chain is built from TRBV7-6 and TRBJ2-3, with TRBD1 identical over 9 bases. Germline CDR1 is SGHVS and CDR2 is FNYEAQ. This CDR3 comprises 15 residues. With 3 bases clipped from V and 7 bases from J, the junction kept 8 bases outside the gene matches. The DNA of the CDR3 is TGTGCCAGCAGCTTGATGGGACAGGGTTGGCATACGCAGTATTTT. Encoded protein: CASSLMGQGWHTQYF.

The chain links TRBV21-1 to TRBJ2-3; TRBD2, as called in the table, went unchecked against the DNA. TRBV21-1 is a pseudogene locus. The CDR3 is made up of 19 amino acids. The CDR3 DNA sequence: TGTGCCAGCAGCAAAGGGAGGACTAGCGGGAGAAAATTCACAGATACGCAGTATTTT. It translates to CASSKGRTSGRKFTDTQYF.

The rearrangement joins TRBV6-2 or TRBV6-3 to TRBJ2-1, with TRBD2 matching over 11 bases. This CDR3 is 16 amino acids long. Trimming cost V 2 bases and J 7 bases; bases outside gene matches: 7. Germline lookup yields CDR1 MNHEY and CDR2 SVGEGT. The CDR3 DNA reads as TGTGCCAGCAGTTACCGGGTAGCGGGGGGGCCGAATGAGCAGTTCTTC. It is translated as CASSYRVAGGPNEQFF.

This chain joins TRBV11-2 and TRBJ1-2, with D maybe TRBD1 (6 bases). The V gene's germline CDR1 is SGHAT and CDR2 FQNNGV. There are 13 residues in the CDR3. Trimming stripped 5 bases from V and 8 bases from J, with 15 bases between. The CDR3 nucleotides read TGTGCCAGCAGCACCACAGGGAAGGGAGGCTACACCTTC. It codes for CASSTTGKGGYTF.

The chain joins TRBV27 to TRBJ1-4, with unresolved D. The V gene lost 6 bases and the J gene lost 2 bases, with 13 bases spanning the gap. The germline CDR1 and CDR2 sequences are MNHEY and SMNVEV (reference sequence). CDR3 length: 15 amino acids. CDR3 in DNA: TGTGCCAGCAGCCTCCGGGTTTCGACTAATGAAAAACTGTTTTTT. It encodes CASSLRVSTNEKLFF. Variable domain in full (rest from reference TRBV27 and TRBJ1-4): EAQVTQNPRYLITVTGKKLTVTCSQNMNHEYMSWYRQDPGLGLRQIYYSMNVEVTDKGDVPEGYKVSRKEKRNFPLILESPSPNQTSLYFCASSLRVSTNEKLFFGSGTQLSVL.

This chain connects TRBV5-4 to TRBJ2-3, with D possibly being TRBD2 (5 bases). Per the germline V gene, CDR1 is SGHNT and CDR2 is YYREEE (reference sequence). V shed 5 bases and J shed 0 bases, with 13 bases lying between them. The CDR3 spans 15 residues. The CDR3 DNA is TGTGCCAGCAGTACGACGGGGTTTAGCACAGATACGCAGTATTTT. Translation gives CASSTTGFSTDTQYF.